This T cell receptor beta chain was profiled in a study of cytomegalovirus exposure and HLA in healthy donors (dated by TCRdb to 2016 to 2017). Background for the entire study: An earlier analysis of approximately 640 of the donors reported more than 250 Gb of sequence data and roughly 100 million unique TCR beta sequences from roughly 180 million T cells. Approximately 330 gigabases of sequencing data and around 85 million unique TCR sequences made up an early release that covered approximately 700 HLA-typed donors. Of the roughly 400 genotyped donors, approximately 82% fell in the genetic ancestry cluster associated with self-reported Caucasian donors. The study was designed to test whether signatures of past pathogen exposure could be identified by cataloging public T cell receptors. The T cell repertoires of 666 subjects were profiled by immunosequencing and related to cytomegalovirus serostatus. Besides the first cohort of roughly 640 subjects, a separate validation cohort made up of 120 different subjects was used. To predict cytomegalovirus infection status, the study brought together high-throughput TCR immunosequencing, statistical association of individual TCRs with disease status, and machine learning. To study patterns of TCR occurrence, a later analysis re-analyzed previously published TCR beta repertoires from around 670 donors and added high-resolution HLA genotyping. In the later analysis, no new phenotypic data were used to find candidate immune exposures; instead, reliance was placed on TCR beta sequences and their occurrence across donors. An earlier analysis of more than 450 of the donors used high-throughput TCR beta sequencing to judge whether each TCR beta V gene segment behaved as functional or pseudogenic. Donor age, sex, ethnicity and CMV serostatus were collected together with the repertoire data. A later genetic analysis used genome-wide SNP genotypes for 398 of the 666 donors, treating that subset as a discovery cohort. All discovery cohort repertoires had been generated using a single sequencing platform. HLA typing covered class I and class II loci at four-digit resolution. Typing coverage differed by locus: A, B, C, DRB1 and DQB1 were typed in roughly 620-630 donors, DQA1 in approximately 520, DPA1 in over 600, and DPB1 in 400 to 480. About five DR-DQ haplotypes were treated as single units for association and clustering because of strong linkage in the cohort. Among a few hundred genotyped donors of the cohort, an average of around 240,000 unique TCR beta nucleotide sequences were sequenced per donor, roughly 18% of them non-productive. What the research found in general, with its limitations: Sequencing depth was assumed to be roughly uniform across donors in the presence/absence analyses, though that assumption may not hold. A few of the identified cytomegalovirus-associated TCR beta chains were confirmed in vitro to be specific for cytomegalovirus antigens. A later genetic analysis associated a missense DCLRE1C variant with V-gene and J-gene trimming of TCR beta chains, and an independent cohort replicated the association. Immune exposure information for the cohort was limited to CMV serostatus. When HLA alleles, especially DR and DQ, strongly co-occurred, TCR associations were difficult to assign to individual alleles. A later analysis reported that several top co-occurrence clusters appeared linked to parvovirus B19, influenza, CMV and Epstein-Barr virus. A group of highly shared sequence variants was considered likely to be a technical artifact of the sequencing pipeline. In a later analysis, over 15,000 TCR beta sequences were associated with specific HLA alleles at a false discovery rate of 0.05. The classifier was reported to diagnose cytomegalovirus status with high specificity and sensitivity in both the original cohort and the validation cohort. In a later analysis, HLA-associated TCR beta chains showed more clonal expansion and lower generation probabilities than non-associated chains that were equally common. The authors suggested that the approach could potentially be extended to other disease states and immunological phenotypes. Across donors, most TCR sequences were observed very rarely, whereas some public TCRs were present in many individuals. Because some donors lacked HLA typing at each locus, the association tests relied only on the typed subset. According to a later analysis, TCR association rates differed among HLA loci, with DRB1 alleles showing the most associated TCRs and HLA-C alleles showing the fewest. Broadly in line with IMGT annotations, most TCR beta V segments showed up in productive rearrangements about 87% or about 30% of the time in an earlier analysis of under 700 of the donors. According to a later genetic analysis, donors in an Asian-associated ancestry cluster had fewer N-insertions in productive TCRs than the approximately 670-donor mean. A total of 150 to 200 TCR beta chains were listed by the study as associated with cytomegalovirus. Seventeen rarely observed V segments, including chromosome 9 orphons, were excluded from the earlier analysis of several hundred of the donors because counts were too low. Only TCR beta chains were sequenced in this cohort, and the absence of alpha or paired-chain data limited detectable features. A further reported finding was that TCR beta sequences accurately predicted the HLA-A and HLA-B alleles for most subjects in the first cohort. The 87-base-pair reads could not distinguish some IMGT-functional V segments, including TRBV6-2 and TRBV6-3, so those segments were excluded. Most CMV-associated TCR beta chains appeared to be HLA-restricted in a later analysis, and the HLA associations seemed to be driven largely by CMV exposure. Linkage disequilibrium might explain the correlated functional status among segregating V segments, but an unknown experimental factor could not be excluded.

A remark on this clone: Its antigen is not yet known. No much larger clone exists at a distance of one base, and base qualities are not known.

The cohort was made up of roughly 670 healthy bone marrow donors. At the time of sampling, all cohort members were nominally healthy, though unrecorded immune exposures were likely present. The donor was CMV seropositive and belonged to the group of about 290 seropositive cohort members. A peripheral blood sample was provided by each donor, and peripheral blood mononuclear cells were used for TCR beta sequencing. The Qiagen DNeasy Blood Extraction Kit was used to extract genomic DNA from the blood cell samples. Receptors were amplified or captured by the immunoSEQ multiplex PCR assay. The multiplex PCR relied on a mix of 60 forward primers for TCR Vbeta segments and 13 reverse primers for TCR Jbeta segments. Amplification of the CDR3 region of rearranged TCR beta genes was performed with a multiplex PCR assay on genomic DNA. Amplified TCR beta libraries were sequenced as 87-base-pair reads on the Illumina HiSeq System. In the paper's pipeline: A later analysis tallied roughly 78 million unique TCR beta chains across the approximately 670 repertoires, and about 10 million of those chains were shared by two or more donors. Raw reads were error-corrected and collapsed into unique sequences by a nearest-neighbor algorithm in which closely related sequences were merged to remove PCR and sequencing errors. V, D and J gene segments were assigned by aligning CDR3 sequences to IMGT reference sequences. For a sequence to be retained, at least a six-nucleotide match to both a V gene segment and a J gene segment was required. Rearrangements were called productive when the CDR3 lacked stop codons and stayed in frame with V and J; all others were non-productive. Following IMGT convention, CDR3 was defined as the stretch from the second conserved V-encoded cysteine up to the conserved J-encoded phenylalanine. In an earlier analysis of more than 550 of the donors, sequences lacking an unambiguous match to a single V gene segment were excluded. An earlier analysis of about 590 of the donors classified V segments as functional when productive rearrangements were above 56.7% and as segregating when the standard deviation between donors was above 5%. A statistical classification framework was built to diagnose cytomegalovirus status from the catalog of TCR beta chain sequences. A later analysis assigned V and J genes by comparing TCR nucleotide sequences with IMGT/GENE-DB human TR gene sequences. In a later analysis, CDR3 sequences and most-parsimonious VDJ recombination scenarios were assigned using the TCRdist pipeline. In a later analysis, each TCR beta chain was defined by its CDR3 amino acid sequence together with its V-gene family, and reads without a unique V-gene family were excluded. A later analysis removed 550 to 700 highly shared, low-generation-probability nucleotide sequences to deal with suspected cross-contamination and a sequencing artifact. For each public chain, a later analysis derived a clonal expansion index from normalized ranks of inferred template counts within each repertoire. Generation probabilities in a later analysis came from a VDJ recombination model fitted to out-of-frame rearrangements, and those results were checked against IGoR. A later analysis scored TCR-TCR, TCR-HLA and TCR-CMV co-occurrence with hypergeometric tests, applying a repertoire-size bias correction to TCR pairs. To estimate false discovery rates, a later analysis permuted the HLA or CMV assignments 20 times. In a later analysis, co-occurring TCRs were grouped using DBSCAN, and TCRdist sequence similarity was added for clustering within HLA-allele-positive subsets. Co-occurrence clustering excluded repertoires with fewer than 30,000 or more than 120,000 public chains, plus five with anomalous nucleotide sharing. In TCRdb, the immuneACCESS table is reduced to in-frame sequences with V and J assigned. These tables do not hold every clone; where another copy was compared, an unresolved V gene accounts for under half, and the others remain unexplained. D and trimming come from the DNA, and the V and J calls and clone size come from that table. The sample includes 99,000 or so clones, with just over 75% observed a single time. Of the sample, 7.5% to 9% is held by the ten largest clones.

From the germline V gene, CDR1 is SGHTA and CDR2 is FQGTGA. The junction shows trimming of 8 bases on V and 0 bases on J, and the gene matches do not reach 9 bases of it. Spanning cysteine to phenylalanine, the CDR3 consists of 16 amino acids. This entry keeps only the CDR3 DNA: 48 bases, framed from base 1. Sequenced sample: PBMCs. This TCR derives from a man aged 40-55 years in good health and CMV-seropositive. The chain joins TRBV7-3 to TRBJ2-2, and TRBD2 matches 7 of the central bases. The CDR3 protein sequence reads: CASLKRGRTNTGELFF. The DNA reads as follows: TGTGCCAGCCTCAAGCGGGGCCGGACGAACACCGGGGAGCTGTTTTTT.